This TCR beta chain was documented in a study of T cells after yellow fever vaccination. In the study overall: Any fraction with a low cell number was prepared using SMART-Seq v4 Ultra Low Input.

General study findings and limits: In post-booster samples, most primary-vaccination clones reappeared (approximately 96% CD4, approximately 91% CD8).

The CDR3 sequence is 13 residues long. V lost 6 bases, J lost 3 bases, and 12 bases lay in between. CDR1 DFQATT and CDR2 SNEGSKA come from the germline V gene (reference sequence). This clonotype was seen ten or more times. Antigen: not known. It was through 5'RACE template switching that TCR cDNA was made, with a universal primer site and UMIs added. Each CDR3 protein is one row after TCRdb ran MiXCR on the 5' RACE reads. Of about 69,000 distinct CDR3 sequences listed, about 6% were seen once; the top ten hold under 2.5%. Sequenced material: CD4+ T cells sorted from PBMCs, taken approximately 16 days after the first yellow fever vaccination. The sequence came from a man aged 18-30 years who received the YFV17D yellow fever vaccine. The V gene is TRBV20-1, the J gene TRBJ1-5, with D unresolved. CDR3 nucleotides: TGCAGTGCAGGCGGGGAGGCCAATCAGCCCCAGCATTTT. Translation gives CSAGGEANQPQHF.